This note documents a single TCR beta chain sequence. The sample comes from a study of cytomegalovirus exposure and HLA in healthy donors. V was trimmed by 3 bases and J by 4 bases, leaving 12 bases between them. The CDR3 covers 14 residues. The germline CDR1 and CDR2 sequences are LNHDA and SQIVND (reference sequence). Primers for the PCR totalled 60 Vbeta and 13 Jbeta. TCRdb's copy holds only in-frame clones and misses some; the assay was immunoSEQ multiplex PCR. Here the sample spans 210,000 or so clones, about 85% being singletons. Sequences were obtained from PBMCs. The TCR comes from a human donor in good health. The chain carries TRBV19 and TRBJ1-2, with D perhaps TRBD1 (5 bases). The CDR3 nucleotides are TGTGCCAGTAGTATGACAGCCCCGCTCTATGGCTACACCTTC. Residues: CASSMTAPLYGYTF.